This T cell receptor (beta chain) was sequenced for a study of blood T cell repertoires in COVID-19. About the research overall: Researchers got acute and convalescent COVID-19 samples from the United States, Italy and Spain. T cells, B-cell-depleted T cells, or PBMCs supplied cDNA or gDNA.

CDR3 length equals 14 residues. Trimming removed 5 bases from V and 6 bases from J; junction bases left unmatched: 6. Germline V gene lookup returns CDR1 SGHTA and CDR2 FQGNSA. In the authors' workflow: Amplification with reference gene primers provided the estimates of nucleated cell counts. TCRdb keeps only in-frame clones here, not all; method: immunoSEQ multiplex PCR. The DNA gave D and trimming, while V, J and clone size come from that table. This table has 43,000 or so clones, roughly 87% appearing once. The chain links TRBV7-2 to TRBJ2-4, with 8 nucleotides matching TRBD2. The material sequenced was peripheral blood. The source is a man aged 60-69 years with active COVID-19. In DNA, the CDR3 is TGTGCCAGCAGCGCAAGGACTAGCCGAAACATTCAGTACTTC. This translates into CASSARTSRNIQYF.